The 26 T cell receptor beta chains below come from one sample, sequenced in a study of spatial heterogeneity in lung cancer. This sample's time point: sample taken at primary tumor resection. TCRdb fed the 5' RACE reads into MiXCR, producing one record per CDR3 protein. The table shows tens of thousands of distinct CDR3 sequences, with about 7% occurring only once. Sequences were derived from PBMCs, sampled at surgery. The receptors were sampled from a female donor with early-stage non-small cell lung cancer.

This clonotype was detected a few times. The gene calls are TRBV7-2 and TRBJ2-3; TRBD2 agrees at 8 bases. The CDR3 consists of 14 residues. The germline gives CDR1 SGHTA, CDR2 FQGNSA. J was trimmed by 6 bases and V by 1 base; bases with no gene match: 3. The CDR3: CASSLGAGVDTQYF. The CDR3 DNA follows: TGTGCCAGCAGCTTAGGAGCGGGGGTTGATACGCAGTATTTT.

In this sample, this clonotype turned up a few times. The chain is built from TRBV18 and TRBJ1-5; no firm D call. The CDR3 covers 15 residues. V shed 3 bases and J shed 5 bases, with 14 bases lying between them. The germline CDR1 and CDR2 sequences are KGHSH and LQKENI. CDR3 region: CASSPPSRRDQPQHF. The CDR3 nucleotides are TGTGCCAGCTCACCTCCTTCCCGACGGGATCAGCCCCAGCATTTT. Combining the CDR3 with reference TRBV18 and TRBJ1-5 gives the whole variable domain NAGVMQNPRHLVRRRGQEARLRCSPMKGHSHVYWYRQLPEEGLKFMVYLQKENIIDESGMPKERFSAEFPKEGPSILRIQQVVRGDSAAYFCASSPPSRRDQPQHFGDGTRLSIL.

This clonotype has just a few counts. V usage is TRBV7-4 and J usage is TRBJ2-1; 7 positions agree with TRBD1. The V gene end was trimmed by 7 bases and the J gene end by 0 bases; junction bases not matched to a gene: 15. Per the germline V gene, CDR1 is SGHVT and CDR2 is SQSDAQ. This CDR3 has 18 amino acids. The CDR3 is CASNPPPPTGISYNEQFF. The CDR3 DNA reads as TGTGCCAGCAACCCTCCCCCCCCGACAGGGATCTCCTACAATGAGCAGTTCTTC.

As to this clonotype: One end of the junction does not line up with germline, which may come from a read error. This sequence joins TRBV3-1 and TRBJ1-4; D gene ambiguous. Per the germline V gene, CDR1 is LGHDT and CDR2 is YNNKEL (reference sequence). The CDR3 has 13 residues. CDR3 protein: CASSQNTDETLFF. Here the CDR3 DNA reads TGTGCCAGCAGCCAGAACACGGACGAAACACTGTTTTTT.

The chain combines TRBV12-3 or TRBV12-4 with TRBJ2-3; TRBD2 is a possible D gene (6 bases). This CDR3 is built from 16 residues. Trimming removed 4 bases at V and 0 bases at J, with 14 bases between. CDR3 DNA sequence: TGTGCCAGCAGTTCTATTCGCGGGGCCAGCACAGATACGCAGTATTTT. Its protein is CASSSIRGASTDTQYF.

This clonotype was recorded a few times. The rearrangement joins TRBV9 to TRBJ2-3; TRBD1 might be the D (5 bases). Trimming left V 1 base short and J 4 bases short, with 13 bases between. CDR1 is SGDLS and CDR2 is YYNGEE in the germline V gene. The CDR3 is 15 amino acids. In DNA, the CDR3 is TGTGCCAGCAGCGTAATGGCAGGGTTGGCAGATACGCAGTATTTT. It translates to CASSVMAGLADTQYF.

This clonotype has at least ten counts. V gene TRBV28 combines with J gene TRBJ2-6; 12 bases map to TRBD1. Germline-derived CDR1 and CDR2 are MDHEN and SYDVKM. The trim removed 2 bases at V and 2 bases at J, leaving 4 bases unmatched. The CDR3 sequence is 18 residues long. CDR3 bases: TGTGCCAGCAGTTTAGCCGGGACAGGGGGCGCTGGGGCCAACGTCCTGACTTTC. Translated: CASSLAGTGGAGANVLTF.

This clonotype was seen repeatedly, ten times or more. This chain links TRBV10-2 with TRBJ2-2; possible D gene TRBD2, 5 bases. This CDR3 is 14 amino acids long. The germline V gene encodes CDR1 WSHSY and CDR2 SAAADI. The V and J ends lost 3 bases and 8 bases respectively, with 13 bases between them. In DNA form, the CDR3 reads TGCGCCAGCAGTGACTCCACGGGATCAGGGGAGCTGTTTTTT. Protein sequence: CASSDSTGSGELFF.

This chain uses TRBV5-1 with TRBJ1-1; no firm D call. The germline V gene has CDR1 SGHRS and CDR2 YFSETQ. V gave up 4 bases and J gave up 4 bases, with 11 bases separating them. The CDR3 spans 13 residues. The CDR3 spells CASSRTDGTEAFF. CDR3 bases: TGCGCCAGCAGCCGAACAGACGGCACTGAAGCTTTCTTT.

This clonotype has just a few counts. This rearrangement joins TRBV18 to TRBJ2-1, with D perhaps TRBD1 (6 bases). Germline V gene lookup returns CDR1 KGHSH and CDR2 LQKENI. The V end was cut by 6 bases, the J end by 1 base, with 16 bases between. The CDR3 runs to 16 residues. This chain's CDR3 is CASSSPTGVSYNEQFF. In DNA form, the CDR3 reads TGTGCCAGCTCCTCCCCGACAGGAGTATCCTACAATGAGCAGTTCTTC.

This clonotype was seen a few times. This chain joins TRBV20-1 and TRBJ2-3; 10 nucleotides match TRBD2. The trim removed 5 bases at V and 1 base at J, leaving 3 bases unmatched. The CDR3 has 14 amino acids. Germline V gene data show CDR1 as DFQATT and CDR2 as SNEGSKA (reference sequence). The CDR3 DNA reads as TGCAGTGCTGCAGCGGGAGGGGGCACAGATACGCAGTATTTT. It encodes CSAAAGGGTDTQYF.

This clonotype was observed at least ten times. The V call is TRBV7-8, the J call TRBJ2-5; 7 positions match TRBD1. The germline gives CDR1 SGHVS, CDR2 FQNEAQ. The CDR3 has 16 amino acids. The ends lost 5 bases at V and 2 bases at J; junction bases unmatched: 11. The CDR3 DNA is TGTGCCAGCAGCCGGCGACAGGGTTTCGTGCAAGAGACCCAGTACTTC. This encodes CASSRRQGFVQETQYF.

This clonotype was counted at least ten times. The chain combines TRBV29-1 with TRBJ2-4; D possibly corresponds to TRBD2 (5 bases). The CDR3 spans 12 residues. CDR1 SQVTM and CDR2 ANQGSEA come from the germline V gene. V was clipped by 4 bases and J by 4 bases, with 8 bases between them. CDR3 loop: CSVADWKNIQYF. Written as DNA, the CDR3 is TGCAGCGTTGCGGACTGGAAAAACATTCAGTACTTC.

This clonotype came up once. The genes are TRBV4-1 and TRBJ1-1, with D uncertain. Germline V gives CDR1 MGHRA, CDR2 YSYEKL. The CDR3 extends over 15 amino acids. V shed 5 bases and J shed 1 base, with 14 bases lying between them. The CDR3 here is CASSSPRRGNTEAFF. In nucleotides, the CDR3 is TGCGCCAGCAGCTCCCCAAGACGGGGGAACACTGAAGCTTTCTTT.

The sample holds many counts of this clonotype. The V call is TRBV5-1, the J call TRBJ1-2; D might be TRBD1 (5 bases). The CDR3 consists of 15 residues. Germline V gene lookup returns CDR1 SGHRS and CDR2 YFSETQ. V lost 4 bases and J 6 bases, leaving 19 bases between the germline ends. CDR3 coding DNA: TGCGCCAGCAGCCTGGGGACGGCTCGGCGCGATGGCTACACCTTC. It codes for CASSLGTARRDGYTF.

This clonotype was recorded at least ten times. This rearrangement joins TRBV20-1 to TRBJ2-6; the D call may be TRBD1 or TRBD2 (5 bases each). V was cut by 2 bases and J by 3 bases, with 20 bases left in between. Germline CDR1 and CDR2: DFQATT and SNEGSKA (reference sequence). The CDR3 has 18 amino acids. The CDR3 reads CSARKPGDPNSGANVLTF. The DNA of the CDR3 is TGCAGTGCTAGAAAACCTGGGGACCCCAACAGTGGGGCCAACGTCCTGACTTTC.

Comment on this clonotype: This could be a read error, since a much larger clone is one nucleotide away. This sequence joins TRBV5-1 and TRBJ2-5; no definite D call. Looked up from germline, CDR1 is SGHRS and CDR2 is YFSETQ. This CDR3 has 15 amino acids. Trimming removed 0 bases from V and 1 base from J, with 10 bases in between. The CDR3 sequence is CASSLVLTLQETQYF. CDR3 coding DNA: TGCGCCAGCAGCTTGGTGCTTACCCTCCAAGAGACCCAGTACTTC.

This clonotype came up a few times. The chain links TRBV6-6 to TRBJ2-4, with D hard to call. The germline V and J ends were trimmed by 6 bases and 0 bases, with 15 bases remaining between them. CDR1 is MNHNY and CDR2 is SVGAGI in the germline V gene (reference sequence). This CDR3 region has 16 residues. The CDR3 reads CASRRFNPLAKNIQYF. The CDR3 bases are TGTGCCAGCAGACGCTTCAACCCTTTAGCCAAAAACATTCAGTACTTC.

J is TRBJ2-3 and V is TRBV20-1; D is perhaps TRBD1 (7 bases). Germline values: CDR1 DFQATT, CDR2 SNEGSKA (reference sequence). V was shortened by 0 bases and J by 8 bases, with 15 bases between the two germline ends. CDR3 length equals 14 residues. The CDR3 protein is CSARDAQGGVTQYF. DNA for the CDR3: TGCAGTGCTAGAGATGCTCAGGGGGGCGTTACGCAGTATTTT.

This clonotype has a count of ten or more. The chain joins TRBV10-3 to TRBJ2-6; 7 bases agree with TRBD2. The CDR3 is 17 residues long. V lost 5 bases, J lost 1 base, and 8 bases stayed unmatched. CDR1 is ENHRY and CDR2 is SYGVKD in the germline V gene. The CDR3 coding sequence is TGTGCCATCAGTCCGGGGAGGGGAGGATCTGGGGCCAACGTCCTGACTTTC. Its translation: CAISPGRGGSGANVLTF.

Many counts were recorded for this clonotype. The CDR3 DNA reads TGCGCCAGCAGCTTCACCTCTCTAGACAATGAGCAGTTCTTC. Translating gives CASSFTSLDNEQFF. The chain links TRBV5-1 to TRBJ2-1; D is uncertain. CDR3 size: 14 residues. Germline V gene lookup returns CDR1 SGHRS and CDR2 YFSETQ. Trimming pared 2 bases from V and 5 bases from J, leaving 11 bases between.

This clonotype has more than one count but fewer than ten. The genes are TRBV27 and TRBJ2-3; no definite D call. CDR1 is MNHEY and CDR2 is SMNVEV in the germline V gene (reference sequence). The CDR3 has 14 amino acids. V was pared by 2 bases and J by 7 bases, with 13 bases between. The CDR3 bases are TGTGCCAGCAGTTTAGACCCGGATCTTAATACGCAGTATTTT. Its protein is CASSLDPDLNTQYF.

There are many counts of this clonotype. The chain employs TRBV15 and TRBJ2-4, with 7 bases identical to TRBD2. Per germline, CDR1 LNHNV and CDR2 YYDKDF (reference sequence). This CDR3 is built from 14 residues. Trimming cost V 0 bases and J 7 bases; bases outside gene matches: 3. The chain's CDR3 is CATSRDGEGNIQYF. CDR3 sequence (DNA): TGTGCCACCAGCAGAGACGGGGAGGGGAACATTCAGTACTTC.

In its sample, this clonotype was seen many times. The J gene is TRBJ2-5, the V gene TRBV12-3 or TRBV12-4; 8 bases match TRBD2. V lost 5 bases and J lost 5; bases outside the gene matches: 7. The CDR3 sequence is 14 residues long. The CDR3 nucleotides read TGTGCCAGCAGTCACGGACTAGCATCGGAGACCCAGTACTTC. Its protein product is CASSHGLASETQYF.

This clonotype was observed many times. This chain joins TRBV5-1 and TRBJ2-2, with D possibly being TRBD2 (6 bases). The CDR3 runs 15 residues. Germline assignment: CDR1 SGHRS and CDR2 YFSETQ. V gave up 1 base and J gave up 1 base, with 8 bases separating them. The CDR3, as DNA: TGCGCCAGCAGCTTGCCCGGGGGGAACACCGGGGAGCTGTTTTTT. This translates into CASSLPGGNTGELFF. The variable domain in full, with the rest retrieved from reference TRBV5-1 and TRBJ2-2, is KAGVTQTPRYLIKTRGQQVTLSCSPISGHRSVSWYQQTPGQGLQFLFEYFSETQRNKGNFPGRFSGRQFSNSRSEMNVSTLELGDSALYLCASSLPGGNTGELFFGEGSRLTVL.

The rearrangement uses TRBV4-3 and TRBJ1-2; D possibly corresponds to TRBD1 (6 bases). The CDR3 sequence is 15 residues long. V lost 0 bases, J lost 7 bases, and 15 bases lay in between. Germline loops: CDR1 LGHNA, CDR2 YSLEER. The CDR3 here is CASSQEDRTGPGYTF. CDR3 DNA: TGCGCCAGCAGCCAAGAAGACCGAACAGGGCCTGGCTACACCTTC.